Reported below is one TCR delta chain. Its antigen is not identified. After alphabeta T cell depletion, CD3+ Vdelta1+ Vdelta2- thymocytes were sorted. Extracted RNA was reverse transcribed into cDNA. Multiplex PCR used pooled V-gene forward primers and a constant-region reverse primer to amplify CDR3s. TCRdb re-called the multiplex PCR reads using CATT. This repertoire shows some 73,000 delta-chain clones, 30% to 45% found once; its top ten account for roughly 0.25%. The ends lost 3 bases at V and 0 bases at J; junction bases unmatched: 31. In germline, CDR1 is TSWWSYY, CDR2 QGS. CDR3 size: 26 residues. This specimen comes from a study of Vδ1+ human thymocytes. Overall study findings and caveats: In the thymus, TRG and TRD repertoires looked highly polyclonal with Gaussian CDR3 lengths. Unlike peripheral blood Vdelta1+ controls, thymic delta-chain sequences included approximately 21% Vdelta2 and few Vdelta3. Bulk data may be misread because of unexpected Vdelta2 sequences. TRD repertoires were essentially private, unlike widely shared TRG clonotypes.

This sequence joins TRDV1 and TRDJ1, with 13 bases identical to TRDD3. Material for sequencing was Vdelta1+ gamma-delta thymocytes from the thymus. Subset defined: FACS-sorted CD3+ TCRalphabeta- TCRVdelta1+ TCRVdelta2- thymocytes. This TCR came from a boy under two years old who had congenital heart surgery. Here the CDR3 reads CALGDPSVPATDWGIRDFPYTDKLIF. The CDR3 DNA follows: TGTGCTCTTGGGGATCCTTCAGTTCCCGCGACTGACTGGGGGATACGGGATTTCCCGTACACCGATAAACTCATCTTT.